This record concerns one T cell receptor beta chain sequence. Between the trimmed V and J ends, which lost 0 bases and 0 bases, there was a span of 13 bases. This CDR3 spans 16 amino acids. Germline V gives CDR1 SGHRS, CDR2 YFSETQ. Sequencing was performed with immunoSEQ multiplex PCR; in TCRdb, only in-frame clones are kept and a portion is missing. The table lists a few hundred thousand clones, around 88% of them singletons. This specimen belongs to a study of blood T cell repertoires in COVID-19. The sequencing input was PBMCs or T cells enriched from blood (not recorded which). The clonotype originates from a woman aged 50 to 60 with acute COVID-19. The chain carries TRBV5-1 and TRBJ2-7, with D possibly being TRBD2 (5 bases). This CDR3 reads CASSLDSAGSSYEQYF. The CDR3 nucleotides are TGCGCCAGCAGCTTGGATTCGGCGGGTTCCTCCTACGAGCAGTACTTC. The whole variable domain, filled in from reference TRBV5-1 and TRBJ2-7, reads KAGVTQTPRYLIKTRGQQVTLSCSPISGHRSVSWYQQTPGQGLQFLFEYFSETQRNKGNFPGRFSGRQFSNSRSEMNVSTLELGDSALYLCASSLDSAGSSYEQYFGPGTRLTVT.